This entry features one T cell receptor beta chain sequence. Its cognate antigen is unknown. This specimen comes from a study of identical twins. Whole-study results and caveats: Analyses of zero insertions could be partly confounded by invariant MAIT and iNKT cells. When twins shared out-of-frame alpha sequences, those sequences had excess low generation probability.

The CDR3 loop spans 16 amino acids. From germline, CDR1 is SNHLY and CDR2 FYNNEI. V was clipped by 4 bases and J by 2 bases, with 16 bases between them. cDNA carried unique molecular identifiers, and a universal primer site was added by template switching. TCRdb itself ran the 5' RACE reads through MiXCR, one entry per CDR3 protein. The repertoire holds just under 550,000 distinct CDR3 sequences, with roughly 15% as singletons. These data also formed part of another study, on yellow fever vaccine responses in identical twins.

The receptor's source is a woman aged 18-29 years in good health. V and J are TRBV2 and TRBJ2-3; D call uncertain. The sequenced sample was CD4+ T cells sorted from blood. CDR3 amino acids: CASSARSFGYTDTQYF. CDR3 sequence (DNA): TGTGCCAGCAGTGCCCGGTCCTTCGGGTACACAGATACGCAGTATTTT.